The 32 T cell receptor beta chains listed next were all sequenced from one sample in a study of T-cell reconstitution after alpha-beta-depleted transplantation in children. The TCRbeta library was prepared with unique molecular identifiers. TCRdb re-analysed the PCR reads in MiXCR, keeping a single row per CDR3 protein. In the table there are about 980,000 distinct CDR3 sequences, about 29% of which are singletons. This specimen consisted of PBMCs, mostly from graft donor cells, obtained 360 days after TCRalphabeta/CD19-depleted stem cell transplant. Every receptor here comes from a boy younger than two who had a stem cell transplant for SCID, so the T cells may come from the graft donor.

The chain links TRBV5-1 to TRBJ2-1; the D call may be TRBD1 or TRBD2 (6 bases each). The CDR3 covers 11 residues. The V end lost 7 bases, the J end lost 8 bases, and 10 bases lay between the germline ends. CDR1 SGHRS and CDR2 YFSETQ come from the germline V gene. Here the CDR3 reads CASGRGDEQFF. The CDR3 region has the DNA TGCGCCAGCGGAAGGGGGGATGAGCAGTTCTTC.

This clonotype turned up a few times. The rearrangement joins TRBV20-1 to TRBJ2-5; a possible D gene is TRBD2 (7 bases). Trimming removed 3 bases from V and 5 bases from J, with 22 bases in between. The CDR3 contains 16 residues. Germline CDR1 is DFQATT and CDR2 is SNEGSKA (reference sequence). The CDR3 coding sequence is TGCAGTGCTAGTGGCAAACCCGGGGGGCGCGGGGAGACCCAGTACTTC. Protein sequence: CSASGKPGGRGETQYF.

This rearrangement joins TRBV2 to TRBJ1-5; the D gene is possibly TRBD1 (5 bases). CDR1 SNHLY and CDR2 FYNNEI come from the germline V gene. Trimming took off 3 bases at V and 0 bases at J, with 9 bases between the two ends. The CDR3 length is 15 residues. The CDR3 sequence: CASSDGDYSNQPQHF. Here the CDR3 DNA reads TGTGCCAGCAGTGACGGGGACTATAGCAATCAGCCCCAGCATTTT.

V usage is TRBV29-1 and J usage is TRBJ2-1, with TRBD1 matching over 10 bases. V lost 5 bases to trimming and J lost 1 base; unmatched junction nucleotides: 8. Germline V gene lookup returns CDR1 SQVTM and CDR2 ANQGSEA. The length of the CDR3 is 16 residues. The CDR3 DNA reads TGCAGCGTTTCCTGGACAGGGGGTACGTCCTACAATGAGCAGTTCTTC. Amino acids: CSVSWTGGTSYNEQFF.

This clonotype was counted a few times. The V and J genes are TRBV15 and TRBJ2-2; tentative D call: TRBD1 (6 bases). The CDR3 runs to 16 residues. The germline CDR1 and CDR2 sequences are LNHNV and YYDKDF (reference sequence). V lost 9 bases, J lost 0 bases, and 17 bases lay in between. The CDR3 DNA is TGTGCCACTGATGACAGGCTCGCTTCGAACACCGGGGAGCTGTTTTTT. Amino acid sequence: CATDDRLASNTGELFF.

The chain has TRBV15 and TRBJ2-6; weak D call: TRBD2 (6 bases). Germline V lookup: CDR1 LNHNV, CDR2 YYDKDF (reference sequence). This CDR3 is built from 17 residues. The V gene lost 0 bases and the J gene lost 0 bases, with 9 bases spanning the gap. The CDR3 DNA sequence: TGTGCCACCAGCAGAGAGTTGGGGGGCTCTGGGGCCAACGTCCTGACTTTC. It translates to CATSRELGGSGANVLTF. The variable domain in full, completed from reference TRBV15 and TRBJ2-6, reads DAMVIQNPRYQVTQFGKPVTLSCSQTLNHNVMYWYQQKSSQAPKLLFHYYDKDFNNEADTPDNFQSRRPNTSFCFLDIRSPGLGDTAMYLCATSRELGGSGANVLTFGAGSRLTVL.

The chain links TRBV7-3 to TRBJ2-2; perhaps TRBD1 as D (5 bases). The V gene lost 2 bases and the J gene lost 6 bases, with 13 bases spanning the gap. The CDR3 loop spans 15 amino acids. Germline CDR1 reads SGHTA; CDR2 reads FQGTGA. DNA of the CDR3: TGTGCCAGCAGCTTACGGGCAGGGTCCGCCGGGGAGCTGTTTTTT. Its translation is CASSLRAGSAGELFF.

This clonotype was recorded once. V and J are TRBV12-3 or TRBV12-4 and TRBJ2-1; TRBD1 aligns across 7 bases. This CDR3 is 15 amino acids long. The ends lost 6 bases at V and 0 bases at J; junction bases unmatched: 5. CDR3 bases: TGTGCCAGCAGGAAAACAGGGGCCTCCTACAATGAGCAGTTCTTC. Its protein is CASRKTGASYNEQFF.

The chain recombines TRBV20-1 with TRBJ2-3; D is uncertain. Germline CDR1 DFQATT, CDR2 SNEGSKA (reference sequence). Deletions cut 0 bases from V and 6 bases from J, with 10 bases between. CDR3 length: 13 residues. The CDR3 sequence: CSAREVPQDTQYF. CDR3 DNA: TGCAGTGCTAGAGAGGTCCCCCAGGATACGCAGTATTTT.

The chain carries TRBV7-6 and TRBJ1-4; D ambiguous. V was shortened by 1 base and J by 4 bases, with 10 bases between the two germline ends. The length of the CDR3 is 15 residues. CDR1 is SGHVS and CDR2 is FNYEAQ in the germline V gene. The CDR3 is CASSLGRSNNEKLFF. The CDR3 DNA reads TGTGCCAGCAGCTTAGGGAGGTCTAATAATGAAAAACTGTTTTTT.

The chain carries TRBV6-1 and TRBJ2-1, with 9 bases fitting TRBD1. Germline CDR1 MNHNS, CDR2 SASEGT. V lost 6 bases to trimming and J lost 8 bases; unmatched junction nucleotides: 11. This CDR3 region has 15 residues. CDR3 sequence reads: CASRDRGGRFHEQFF. CDR3 DNA: TGTGCCAGCAGAGACAGGGGGGGCCGTTTCCATGAGCAGTTCTTC.

Of note for this clonotype: One end of the junction does not line up with germline, which may come from a read error. V and J are TRBV7-2 and TRBJ2-1; 13 nucleotides agree with TRBD2. The CDR3 is 14 amino acids. CDR1 and CDR2 from the germline V gene are SGHTA and FQGNSA. The CDR3 loop reads CANSLLAGGNEQFF. In DNA, the CDR3 is TGTGCCAACAGCTTACTAGCGGGGGGGAATGAGCAGTTCTTC.

This sequence joins TRBV3-1 and TRBJ2-1, with D perhaps assigned TRBD1 or TRBD2 (5 bases each). The V end was cut by 0 bases, the J end by 4 bases, with 16 bases between. The CDR3 extends over 17 amino acids. Per the germline V gene, CDR1 is LGHDT and CDR2 is YNNKEL (reference sequence). The CDR3 sequence is CASSQDLPGTKYNEQFF. The CDR3, as DNA: TGTGCCAGCAGCCAAGATCTACCGGGGACCAAATACAATGAGCAGTTCTTC.

This clonotype showed up just a few times. V and J are TRBV4-2 and TRBJ2-3, with 11 bases aligning to TRBD2. Germline CDR1 reads LGHNA; CDR2 reads YNFKEQ. V lost 4 bases to trimming and J lost 3 bases; unmatched junction nucleotides: 6. The CDR3 loop spans 16 amino acids. Written as DNA, the CDR3 is TGTGCCAGCAGCCGCGAGGGACTAGCGGAAACAGATACGCAGTATTTT. Translated: CASSREGLAETDTQYF.

This clonotype was observed a handful of times. The rearrangement uses TRBV15 and TRBJ2-3, with 7 bases identical to TRBD2. The CDR3 totals 16 residues. Germline V lookup: CDR1 LNHNV, CDR2 YYDKDF (reference sequence). The V and J ends lost 7 bases and 5 bases, in that order; junction bases with no gene match: 15. The CDR3 DNA follows: TGTGCCACCACCCGAGAAGGGGAGCGGGGAGTAGATACGCAGTATTTT. As protein: CATTREGERGVDTQYF.

This clonotype was seen only a few times. This chain joins TRBV12-3 or TRBV12-4 and TRBJ1-2; D might be TRBD1 (5 bases). The CDR3 sequence is 13 residues long. V was trimmed by 8 bases and J by 8 bases, leaving 18 bases between them. As DNA, the CDR3 is TGTGCCAGCGTCTTCGCCGGGGGATGGGGCTACACCTTC. As protein: CASVFAGGWGYTF.

The V call is TRBV28, the J call TRBJ1-1; TRBD1 is a possible D gene (5 bases). Trimming took 7 bases from V and 3 from J, leaving 9 bases between them. CDR1 is MDHEN, CDR2 SYDVKM, per germline. CDR3 length: 12 amino acids. The CDR3 protein is CASTHRYTEAFF. The CDR3 region has the DNA TGTGCCAGCACCCACAGGTACACTGAAGCTTTCTTT.

This clonotype was found once. CDR3 protein: CASSTSGLANTGELFF. DNA of the CDR3: TGTGCCAGCAGCACGTCGGGACTAGCGAACACCGGGGAGCTGTTTTTT. The chain links TRBV7-3 to TRBJ2-2; 8 bases agree with TRBD2. Germline CDR1 reads SGHTA; CDR2 reads FQGTGA. The CDR3 runs 16 residues. Trimming took 5 bases from V and 0 from J; bases not matched to a gene: 5.

This clonotype came up a few times. This sequence joins TRBV4-2 and TRBJ1-6; D unresolved. The CDR3 has 13 amino acids. Germline CDR1 LGHNA, CDR2 YNFKEQ. V gave up 0 bases and J gave up 7 bases, with 4 bases separating them. As DNA, the CDR3 is TGTGCCAGCAGCCAAGAACTCAATTCACCCCTCCACTTT. It specifies CASSQELNSPLHF.

V gene TRBV4-1 combines with J gene TRBJ1-1, with a possible D match to TRBD1 (6 bases). V lost 3 bases and J 8 bases, leaving 10 bases between the germline ends. The germline gives CDR1 MGHRA, CDR2 YSYEKL. This CDR3 is built from 12 residues. DNA for the CDR3: TGCGCCAGCAGCCAGACAGGTTCGGAAGCTTTCTTT. Its translation: CASSQTGSEAFF.

This clonotype was seen a handful of times. J is TRBJ2-5 and V is TRBV7-9; no reliable D call. Germline CDR1 reads SEHNR; CDR2 reads FQNEAQ (reference sequence). This CDR3 comprises 16 residues. V shed 1 base and J shed 1 base, with 13 bases lying between them. The CDR3 here is CASSLGMVRIQETQYF. CDR3 DNA: TGTGCCAGCAGCTTAGGAATGGTTCGGATCCAAGAGACCCAGTACTTC.

This clonotype was detected only a few times. The chain has TRBV7-3 and TRBJ2-1; a weak D match, TRBD2 (6 bases). Germline CDR1 and CDR2: SGHTA and FQGTGA. V was shortened by 4 bases and J by 4 bases, with 14 bases between the two germline ends. The CDR3 extends over 15 amino acids. CDR3: CASSSTPGAYNEQFF. As DNA, the CDR3 is TGTGCCAGCAGCTCGACCCCGGGAGCTTACAATGAGCAGTTCTTC.

This clonotype was counted a few times. The chain couples TRBV5-1 to TRBJ2-5, with D possibly TRBD2 on 5 matching bases. The V gene's germline CDR1 is SGHRS and CDR2 YFSETQ. Between the trimmed V and J ends, which lost 3 bases and 5 bases, there was a span of 20 bases. The CDR3 extends over 16 amino acids. This chain's CDR3 is CASSSDLFTSTETQYF. In DNA, the CDR3 is TGCGCCAGCAGCTCCGACCTTTTTACTAGTACCGAGACCCAGTACTTC.

This clonotype was picked up a small number of times. This sequence joins TRBV5-1 and TRBJ2-3; unclear D gene. CDR3 length equals 18 residues. CDR1 is SGHRS, CDR2 YFSETQ, per germline. V gave up 0 bases and J gave up 0 bases, with 17 bases separating them. CDR3 in amino acids: CASSLEVSVTSSTDTQYF. The CDR3 DNA reads TGCGCCAGCAGCTTGGAGGTTTCAGTTACTTCTAGCACAGATACGCAGTATTTT.

This clonotype was detected many times. This sequence joins TRBV12-3 or TRBV12-4 and TRBJ2-3; D remains ambiguous. The CDR3 extends over 12 amino acids. Deletions cut 3 bases from V and 6 bases from J, with 7 bases between. CDR3 DNA: TGTGCCAGCAGTTTTATAGGGGATACGCAGTATTTT. This encodes CASSFIGDTQYF.

The chain is built from TRBV11-2 and TRBJ2-6, with 10 bases aligning to TRBD1. CDR1 is SGHAT, CDR2 FQNNGV, per germline. The V and J ends lost 3 bases and 10 bases, in that order; junction bases with no gene match: 6. The CDR3 has 15 residues. This CDR3 reads CASSFLGTGDNVLTF. Written as DNA, the CDR3 is TGTGCCAGCAGCTTTCTCGGGACAGGGGATAACGTCCTGACTTTC.

The chain carries TRBV20-1 and TRBJ2-7; a weak D match, TRBD1 (6 bases). Germline V CDR1 and CDR2: DFQATT, SNEGSKA (reference sequence). The CDR3 length is 13 residues. Trimming took off 6 bases at V and 2 bases at J, with 14 bases between the two ends. DNA of the CDR3: TGCAGTGCATACAACAGGGATGCCTACGAGCAGTACTTC. The encoded protein is CSAYNRDAYEQYF.

There are a few counts of this clonotype. The chain is built from TRBV6-5 and TRBJ2-5, with a tentative D call TRBD2 (7 bases). V lost 6 bases, J lost 5 bases, and 16 bases lay in between. The CDR3 totals 14 residues. Germline V gene sequence: CDR1 MNHEY, CDR2 SVGAGI. The CDR3 reads CASRRGGGRETQYF. CDR3 DNA sequence: TGTGCCAGCAGGAGGGGGGGAGGTCGGGAGACCCAGTACTTC.

This clonotype turned up a few times. The J gene is TRBJ2-2, the V gene TRBV7-9; TRBD1 might be the D (6 bases). V was clipped by 5 bases and J by 5 bases, with 21 bases between them. CDR1 and CDR2 (germline): SEHNR, FQNEAQ (reference sequence). This CDR3 spans 17 amino acids. The CDR3 loop reads CASSHPLRDTETGELFF. The CDR3 DNA is TGTGCCAGCAGCCATCCCCTCCGGGACACCGAAACCGGGGAGCTGTTTTTT.

The CDR3 bases are TGTGCCTGGGGCCCGATTACAGGCTCCGAGCAGTACTTC. Translated, it gives CAWGPITGSEQYF. The V and J genes are TRBV30 and TRBJ2-7, with D perhaps matching TRBD1 (5 bases). Trimming stripped 5 bases from V and 6 bases from J, with 17 bases between. This CDR3 region has 13 residues. Germline V gene data show CDR1 as GTSNPN and CDR2 as SVGIG (reference sequence).

This clonotype was observed a few times. The chain combines TRBV12-3 or TRBV12-4 with TRBJ2-2, with D unclear. The CDR3 is 11 amino acids. The germline V and J ends were trimmed by 3 bases and 9 bases, with 5 bases remaining between them. The CDR3: CASSFGRELFF. In DNA form, the CDR3 reads TGTGCCAGCAGTTTTGGCAGGGAGCTGTTTTTT.

The rearrangement uses TRBV15 and TRBJ2-1; D is unresolved. The CDR3 runs 14 residues. Trimming shortened V by 1 base and J by 8 bases, and 12 bases separated the two germline ends. Per the germline V gene, CDR1 is LNHNV and CDR2 is YYDKDF (reference sequence). In DNA form, the CDR3 reads TGTGCCACCAGCAGAGGGGGTGAAGTCGATGAGCAGTTCTTC. Translating gives CATSRGGEVDEQFF.